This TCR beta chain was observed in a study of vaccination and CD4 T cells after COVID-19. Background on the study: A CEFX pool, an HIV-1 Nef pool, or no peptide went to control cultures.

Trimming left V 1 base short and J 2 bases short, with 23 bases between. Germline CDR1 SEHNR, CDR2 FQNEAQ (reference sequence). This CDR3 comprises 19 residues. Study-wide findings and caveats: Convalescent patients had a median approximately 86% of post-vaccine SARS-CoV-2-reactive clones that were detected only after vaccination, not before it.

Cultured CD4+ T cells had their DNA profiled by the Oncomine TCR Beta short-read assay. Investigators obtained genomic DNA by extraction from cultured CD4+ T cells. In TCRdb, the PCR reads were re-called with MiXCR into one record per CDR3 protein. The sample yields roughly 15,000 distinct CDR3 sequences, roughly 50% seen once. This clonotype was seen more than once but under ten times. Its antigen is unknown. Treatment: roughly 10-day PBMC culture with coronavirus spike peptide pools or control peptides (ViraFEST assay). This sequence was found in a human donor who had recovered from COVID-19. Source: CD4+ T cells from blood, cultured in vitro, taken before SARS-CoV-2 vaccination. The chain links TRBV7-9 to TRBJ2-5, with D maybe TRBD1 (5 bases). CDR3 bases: TGTGCCAGCAGCTTAGTCTATGGCAGGGCCCCATCCGCTCAAGAGACCCAGTACTTC. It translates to CASSLVYGRAPSAQETQYF. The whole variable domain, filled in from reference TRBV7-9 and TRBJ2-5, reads DTGVSQNPRHKITKRGQNVTFRCDPISEHNRLYWYRQTLGQGPEFLTYFQNEAQLEKSRLLSDRFSAERPKGSFSTLEIQRTEQGDSAMYLCASSLVYGRAPSAQETQYFGPGTRLLVL.